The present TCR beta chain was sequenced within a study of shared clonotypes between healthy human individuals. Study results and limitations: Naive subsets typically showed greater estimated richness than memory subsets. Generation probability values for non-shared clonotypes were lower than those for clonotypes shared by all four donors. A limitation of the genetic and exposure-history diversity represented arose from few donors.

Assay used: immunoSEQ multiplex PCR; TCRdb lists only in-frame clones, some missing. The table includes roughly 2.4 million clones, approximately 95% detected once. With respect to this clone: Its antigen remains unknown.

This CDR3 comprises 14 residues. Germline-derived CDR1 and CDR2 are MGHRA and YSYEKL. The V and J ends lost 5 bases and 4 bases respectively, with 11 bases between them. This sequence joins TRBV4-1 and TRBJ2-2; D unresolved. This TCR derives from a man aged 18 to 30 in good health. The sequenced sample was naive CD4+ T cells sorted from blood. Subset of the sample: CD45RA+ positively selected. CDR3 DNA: TGCGCCAGCAGCACCCGACCCCGCACCGGGGAGCTGTTTTTT. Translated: CASSTRPRTGELFF.